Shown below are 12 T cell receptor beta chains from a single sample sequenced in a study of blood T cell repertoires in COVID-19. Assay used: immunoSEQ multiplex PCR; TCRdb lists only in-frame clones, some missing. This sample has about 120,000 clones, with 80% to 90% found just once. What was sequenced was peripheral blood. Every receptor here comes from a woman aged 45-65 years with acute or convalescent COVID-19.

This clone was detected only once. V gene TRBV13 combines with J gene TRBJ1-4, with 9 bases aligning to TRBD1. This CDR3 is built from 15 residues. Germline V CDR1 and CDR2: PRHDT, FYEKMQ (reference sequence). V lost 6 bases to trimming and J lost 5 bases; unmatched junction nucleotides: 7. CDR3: CASSRTGQGNEKLFF. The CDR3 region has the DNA TGTGCCAGCAGTCGGACAGGACAGGGGAATGAAAAACTGTTTTTT. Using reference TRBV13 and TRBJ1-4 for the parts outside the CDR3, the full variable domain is AAGVIQSPRHLIKEKRETATLKCYPIPRHDTVYWYQQGPGQDPQFLISFYEKMQSDKGSIPDRFSAQQFSDYHSELNMSSLELGDSALYFCASSRTGQGNEKLFFGSGTQLSVL.

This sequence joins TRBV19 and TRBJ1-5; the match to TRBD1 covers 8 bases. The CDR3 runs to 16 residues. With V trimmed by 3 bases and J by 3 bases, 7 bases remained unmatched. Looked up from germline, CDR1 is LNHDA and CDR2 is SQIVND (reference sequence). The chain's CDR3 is CASSIGTGQVNQPQHF. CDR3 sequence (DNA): TGTGCCAGTAGTATCGGAACGGGACAGGTCAATCAGCCCCAGCATTTT.

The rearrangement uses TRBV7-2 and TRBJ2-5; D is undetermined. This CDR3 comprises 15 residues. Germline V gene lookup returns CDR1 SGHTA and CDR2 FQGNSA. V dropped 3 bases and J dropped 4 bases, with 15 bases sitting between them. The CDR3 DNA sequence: TGTGCCAGCAGCTTCTCCAGCAGCGTACGAGAGACCCAGTACTTC. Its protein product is CASSFSSSVRETQYF.

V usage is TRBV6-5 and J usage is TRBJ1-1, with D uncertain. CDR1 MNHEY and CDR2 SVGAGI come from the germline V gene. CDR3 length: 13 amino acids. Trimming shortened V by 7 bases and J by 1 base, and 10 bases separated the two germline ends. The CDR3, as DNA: TGTGCCAGCATAGAGCGGGGGAACACTGAAGCTTTCTTT. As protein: CASIERGNTEAFF.

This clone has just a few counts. The CDR3: CATRTRTSGRAVESNEQFF. CDR3 DNA sequence: TGTGCCACCAGAACTAGGACTAGCGGGAGGGCCGTCGAATCCAATGAGCAGTTCTTC. The V gene is TRBV24-1, the J gene TRBJ2-1, with TRBD2 matching over 15 bases. The junction had 15 bases not matched to a gene; V was cut back by 7 bases and J by 6 bases. CDR1 is KGHDR and CDR2 is SFDVKD in the germline V gene. The CDR3 has 19 residues.

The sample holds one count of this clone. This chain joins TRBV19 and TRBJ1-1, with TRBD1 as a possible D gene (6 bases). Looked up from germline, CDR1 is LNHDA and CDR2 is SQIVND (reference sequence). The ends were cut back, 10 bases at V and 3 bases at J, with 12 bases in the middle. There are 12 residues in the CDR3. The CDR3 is CATRDMYTEAFF. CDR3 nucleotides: TGTGCCACCCGGGACATGTACACTGAAGCTTTCTTT.

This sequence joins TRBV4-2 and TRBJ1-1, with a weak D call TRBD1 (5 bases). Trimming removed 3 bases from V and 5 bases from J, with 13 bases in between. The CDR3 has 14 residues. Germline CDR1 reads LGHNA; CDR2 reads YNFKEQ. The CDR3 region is CASSQTTESTEAFF. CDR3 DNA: TGTGCCAGCAGCCAGACGACAGAGTCAACTGAAGCTTTCTTT.

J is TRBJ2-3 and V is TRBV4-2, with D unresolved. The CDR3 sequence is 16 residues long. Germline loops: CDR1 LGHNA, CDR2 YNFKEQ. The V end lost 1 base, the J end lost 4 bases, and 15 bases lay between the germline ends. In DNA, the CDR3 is TGTGCCAGCAGCCAAGGAATTCAGGCTTTCCCAGATACGCAGTATTTT. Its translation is CASSQGIQAFPDTQYF.

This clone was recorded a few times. The CDR3 DNA sequence: TGTGCCAGTAGTATAAGGGGGAACACCGGGGAGCTGTTTTTT. Amino acids: CASSIRGNTGELFF. The V call is TRBV19, the J call TRBJ2-2; the D gene is possibly TRBD1 (5 bases). Germline V gene data show CDR1 as LNHDA and CDR2 as SQIVND (reference sequence). The CDR3 is 14 amino acids. Between the trimmed V and J ends, which lost 2 bases and 1 base, there was a span of 5 bases.

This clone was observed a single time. The CDR3 DNA follows: TGTGCCAGCAGTAAATCCCAGGAATCCAACGGCTACACCTTC. It translates to CASSKSQESNGYTF. V usage is TRBV6-6 and J usage is TRBJ1-2; no reliable D call. The V gene's germline CDR1 is MNHNY and CDR2 SVGAGI (reference sequence). The CDR3 spans 14 residues. Deletions cut 5 bases from V and 8 bases from J, with 18 bases between.

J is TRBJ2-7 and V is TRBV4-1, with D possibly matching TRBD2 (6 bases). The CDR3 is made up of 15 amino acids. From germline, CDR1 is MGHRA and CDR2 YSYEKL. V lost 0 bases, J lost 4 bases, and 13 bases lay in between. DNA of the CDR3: TGCGCCAGCAGCCAAGATTACGGGGGAAGATACGAGCAGTACTTC. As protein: CASSQDYGGRYEQYF.

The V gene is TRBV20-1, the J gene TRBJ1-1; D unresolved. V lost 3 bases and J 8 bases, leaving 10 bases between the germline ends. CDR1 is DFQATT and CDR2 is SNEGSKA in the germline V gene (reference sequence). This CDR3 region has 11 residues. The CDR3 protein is CSASGPPEAFF. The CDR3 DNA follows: TGCAGTGCTAGTGGGCCACCAGAAGCTTTCTTT.